The 25 T cell receptor beta chains below were found in one sample sequenced in a study of cytomegalovirus exposure and HLA in healthy donors (TCRdb year 2017). Libraries were made using the immunoSEQ multiplex PCR assay. As stored in TCRdb, this immuneACCESS dataset retains in-frame rearrangements with V and J assigned. A fraction of the clones does not appear; measured against another copy, unresolved V genes explain less than half of the discrepancy, and the remainder lacks a known reason. The sample records over 110,000 clones, 70% to 90% of which are singletons. The ten most abundant clones make up around 10% of the sample. Sequenced sample: PBMCs. The origin of the receptors is a man younger than 30 in good health and CMV-seropositive.

The table lists this clone with a few counts. The rearrangement links TRBV5-5 to TRBJ2-7, with D tentatively TRBD2 (6 bases). The V and J ends lost 1 base and 1 base respectively, with 9 bases between them. The CDR3 sequence is 14 residues long. Per germline, CDR1 SGHKS and CDR2 YYEKEE (reference sequence). DNA for the CDR3: TGTGCCAGCAGCTTGACGGGGGTGTCCTACGAGCAGTACTTC. Translating it yields CASSLTGVSYEQYF. The complete variable domain, with remaining parts taken from reference TRBV5-5 and TRBJ2-7, reads DAGVTQSPTHLIKTRGQQVTLRCSPISGHKSVSWYQQVLGQGPQFIFQYYEKEERGRGNFPDRFSARQFPNYSSELNVNALLLGDSALYLCASSLTGVSYEQYFGPGTRLTVT.

V usage is TRBV11-2 and J usage is TRBJ2-1, with 8 positions matching TRBD1. In germline, CDR1 is SGHAT, CDR2 FQNNGV. V dropped 1 base and J dropped 3; count of bases not matched to a gene: 11. CDR3 length: 18 residues. Written as DNA, the CDR3 is TGTGCCAGCAGCTTAGGTAGTTCGGCAGGGGGCGTCTACAATGAGCAGTTCTTC. It is translated as CASSLGSSAGGVYNEQFF. The full variable domain, with the rest looked up from reference TRBV11-2 and TRBJ2-1, is EAGVAQSPRYKIIEKRQSVAFWCNPISGHATLYWYQQILGQGPKLLIQFQNNGVVDDSQLPKDRFSAERLKGVDSTLKIQPAKLEDSAVYLCASSLGSSAGGVYNEQFFGPGTRLTVL.

The CDR3 sequence: CATSRGAGLASFNTGELFF. The CDR3 coding sequence is TGTGCCACCAGCAGAGGTGCAGGACTAGCGAGCTTCAACACCGGGGAGCTGTTTTTT. This chain joins TRBV15 and TRBJ2-2, with 9 bases fitting TRBD2. The germline CDR1 and CDR2 sequences are LNHNV and YYDKDF (reference sequence). This CDR3 spans 19 amino acids. Losses at the gene ends were 1 base for V and 2 bases for J; bases not matched to a gene: 11.

The chain combines TRBV19 with TRBJ1-4, with 8 nucleotides matching TRBD1. CDR3 size: 14 residues. Losses at the gene ends were 3 bases for V and 6 bases for J; bases not matched to a gene: 3. CDR1 is LNHDA and CDR2 is SQIVND in the germline V gene (reference sequence). The CDR3: CASSIRGLYEKLFF. The CDR3 region has the DNA TGTGCCAGTAGTATCAGGGGGCTGTATGAAAAACTGTTTTTT.

The CDR3 region has the DNA TGTGCCATCAGTGTTGGGGGCTTCGGGGAGCTGTTTTTT. It specifies CAISVGGFGELFF. This sequence joins TRBV10-3 and TRBJ2-2, with D perhaps matching TRBD1 (6 bases). The CDR3 loop spans 13 amino acids. Germline CDR1 reads ENHRY; CDR2 reads SYGVKD. V dropped 4 bases and J dropped 7 bases, with 10 bases sitting between them.

The gene calls are TRBV19 and TRBJ2-2; D is perhaps TRBD1 (6 bases). This CDR3 is built from 14 residues. The germline CDR1 and CDR2 sequences are LNHDA and SQIVND (reference sequence). The germline V and J ends were trimmed by 2 bases and 5 bases, with 9 bases remaining between them. CDR3 amino acids: CASSIRGNTGELFF. CDR3 sequence (DNA): TGTGCCAGTAGTATAAGGGGGAATACCGGGGAGCTGTTTTTT.

The CDR3 spells CASSPGTGALEKLFF. CDR3 in DNA: TGTGCCAGCAGCCCCGGGACAGGGGCCCTAGAAAAACTGTTTTTT. The chain has TRBV2 and TRBJ1-4, with TRBD1 identical over 10 bases. CDR1 and CDR2 (germline): SNHLY, FYNNEI. The CDR3 totals 15 residues. Trimming removed 6 bases from V and 8 bases from J; junction bases left unmatched: 9.

This clone came up a few times. J is TRBJ2-3 and V is TRBV7-9; D remains unclear. Trimming shortened V by 5 bases and J by 3 bases, and 6 bases separated the two germline ends. This CDR3 has 12 residues. Germline V lookup: CDR1 SEHNR, CDR2 FQNEAQ (reference sequence). The CDR3 DNA sequence: TGTGCCAGCAGCCCGGGTACAGATACGCAGTATTTT. Amino acid sequence: CASSPGTDTQYF. The full variable domain, in which reference TRBV7-9 and TRBJ2-3 provide the parts outside the CDR3, is DTGVSQNPRHKITKRGQNVTFRCDPISEHNRLYWYRQTLGQGPEFLTYFQNEAQLEKSRLLSDRFSAERPKGSFSTLEIQRTEQGDSAMYLCASSPGTDTQYFGPGTRLTVL.

V usage is TRBV6-5 and J usage is TRBJ2-7, with 9 positions matching TRBD1. Per the germline V gene, CDR1 is MNHEY and CDR2 is SVGAGI. This CDR3 comprises 14 residues. J was trimmed by 2 bases and V by 5 bases; bases with no gene match: 4. CDR3 amino acids: CASSPRDRAYEQYF. DNA for the CDR3: TGTGCCAGCAGTCCCCGGGACAGGGCCTACGAGCAGTACTTC.

The chain links TRBV7-3 to TRBJ1-1; D might be TRBD1 (5 bases). Deletions cut 1 base from V and 3 bases from J, with 15 bases between. This CDR3 is built from 16 residues. Germline CDR1 SGHTA, CDR2 FQGTGA. The CDR3 nucleotides read TGTGCCAGCAGCTTAAAGTATCAGGGTCTCGACACTGAAGCTTTCTTT. As protein: CASSLKYQGLDTEAFF.

The chain has TRBV7-9 and TRBJ1-1, with TRBD1 matching 8 bases. Per germline, CDR1 SEHNR and CDR2 FQNEAQ (reference sequence). The CDR3 consists of 15 residues. The trim removed 1 base at V and 1 base at J, leaving 2 bases unmatched. CDR3 in DNA: TGTGCCAGCAGCTTAGGGCAGGGGGCGAACACTGAAGCTTTCTTT. Its translation is CASSLGQGANTEAFF.

This clone was recorded once. This chain links TRBV7-8 with TRBJ1-2; TRBD1 aligns across 9 bases. The CDR3 has 17 amino acids. Germline CDR1 is SGHVS and CDR2 is FQNEAQ. V dropped 1 base and J dropped 6; count of bases not matched to a gene: 12. CDR3 bases: TGTGCCAGCAGCTTAGTCGCGGGGACAGGGCAGACCAATGGCTACACCTTC. Residues: CASSLVAGTGQTNGYTF.

V usage is TRBV5-6 and J usage is TRBJ1-2, with a possible D match to TRBD1 (6 bases). The CDR3 length is 12 residues. V was cut by 7 bases and J by 9 bases, with 16 bases left in between. Germline lookup yields CDR1 SGHDT and CDR2 YYEEEE. CDR3 protein: CASYRVRDSYTF. Written as DNA, the CDR3 is TGTGCCAGCTACAGGGTAAGGGATAGCTACACCTTC. The full variable domain, in which reference TRBV5-6 and TRBJ1-2 provide the parts outside the CDR3, is DAGVTQSPTHLIKTRGQQVTLRCSPKSGHDTVSWYQQALGQGPQFIFQYYEEEERQRGNFPDRFSGHQFPNYSSELNVNALLLGDSALYLCASYRVRDSYTFGSGTRLTVV.

The table lists this clone with many counts. The genes are TRBV6-5 and TRBJ2-5; 7 nucleotides agree with TRBD1. With 6 bases clipped from V and 6 bases from J, the junction kept 10 bases outside the gene matches. The CDR3 has 14 residues. Germline CDR1 MNHEY, CDR2 SVGAGI. The chain's CDR3 is CASSPSQGVKTQYF. For the CDR3, the DNA is TGTGCCAGCAGCCCAAGCCAGGGGGTTAAGACCCAGTACTTC.

J is TRBJ2-2 and V is TRBV5-1, with 9 bases identical to TRBD1. V lost 4 bases and J lost 7; bases outside the gene matches: 5. CDR1 is SGHRS, CDR2 YFSETQ, per germline. CDR3 length equals 14 residues. The CDR3 region has the DNA TGCGCCAGCAGCCAAGTGGGACAGGGCGGGGAGCTGTTTTTT. Protein: CASSQVGQGGELFF.

About this clone: At the DNA level, this CDR3 is encoded by other sequences in the same sample as well. The gene calls are TRBV6-1 and TRBJ1-2; 9 bases are shared with TRBD1. The CDR3 runs to 13 residues. Germline CDR1 is MNHNS and CDR2 is SASEGT. After removal of 2 bases from V and 6 bases from J, the junction contained 1 base not matched to a gene. The CDR3 is CASSERTGDGYTF. The CDR3 DNA follows: TGTGCCAGCAGTGAAAGGACAGGGGATGGCTACACCTTC.

This clone was detected ten times or more. The J gene is TRBJ2-7, the V gene TRBV4-1; 10 bases map to TRBD2. V lost 0 bases to trimming and J lost 3 bases; unmatched junction nucleotides: 11. This CDR3 has 18 residues. Germline CDR1 and CDR2: MGHRA and YSYEKL. The DNA for the CDR3 is TGCGCCAGCAGCCAAGAGTTCTGGGTAGCGGGAGGTCGCTACGAGCAGTACTTC. This gives the protein CASSQEFWVAGGRYEQYF.

V and J are TRBV14 and TRBJ2-5; TRBD1 is a possible D gene (5 bases). V was cut by 0 bases and J by 5 bases, with 19 bases left in between. The CDR3 consists of 17 residues. Germline CDR1 SGHDN, CDR2 FVKESK. CDR3 sequence: CASSQEGVRVLPETQYF. The CDR3 DNA sequence: TGTGCCAGCAGCCAAGAAGGGGTCAGGGTCCTTCCGGAGACCCAGTACTTC.

This rearrangement joins TRBV5-8 to TRBJ1-1; 8 positions match TRBD1. Trimming at V came to 4 bases and at J to 2 bases, leaving 4 bases not matched to a gene. Per germline, CDR1 SGHTS and CDR2 YDEGEE. This CDR3 has 14 amino acids. DNA of the CDR3: TGTGCCAGCAGCCTAGACAGGGGAAACACTGAAGCTTTCTTT. Translating gives CASSLDRGNTEAFF.

The chain combines TRBV4-2 with TRBJ2-1; D remains unclear. The CDR3 loop spans 14 amino acids. CDR1 and CDR2 (germline): LGHNA, YNFKEQ. Trimming removed 0 bases at V and 5 bases at J, with 8 bases between. The DNA of the CDR3 is TGTGCCAGCAGCCAAGATAGCTGGAACAATGAGCAGTTCTTC. Translation gives CASSQDSWNNEQFF.

The chain couples TRBV9 to TRBJ2-1; a weak D match, TRBD1 (5 bases). Germline CDR1 and CDR2: SGDLS and YYNGEE. Trimming removed 0 bases at V and 7 bases at J, with 17 bases between. CDR3 length: 16 amino acids. CDR3 in amino acids: CASSVEGRSPQNEQFF. DNA of the CDR3: TGTGCCAGCAGCGTAGAGGGGCGGAGCCCCCAGAATGAGCAGTTCTTC.

This chain joins TRBV6-1 and TRBJ2-5, with 11 bases lining up with TRBD2. J was trimmed by 4 bases and V by 10 bases; bases with no gene match: 11. CDR3 size: 15 residues. From germline, CDR1 is MNHNS and CDR2 SASEGT. The CDR3: CAIFSGGAGSETQYF. Written as DNA, the CDR3 is TGTGCCATTTTTAGCGGGGGGGCCGGGTCAGAGACCCAGTACTTC.

This chain joins TRBV6-1 and TRBJ1-1; weak D call: TRBD1 (5 bases). There are 16 residues in the CDR3. Trimming left V 4 bases short and J 7 bases short, with 22 bases between. Per the germline V gene, CDR1 is MNHNS and CDR2 is SASEGT. The CDR3 DNA reads TGTGCCAGCAGTGCCCGACAGAAAGCAAGTGTAGGTGAAGCTTTCTTT. This sequence encodes CASSARQKASVGEAFF.

This clone has just one count. The rearrangement links TRBV2 to TRBJ1-4; the D is unclear. V lost 5 bases and J 0 bases, leaving 7 bases between the germline ends. CDR1 and CDR2 (germline): SNHLY, FYNNEI. The CDR3 runs to 14 residues. CDR3 DNA: TGTGCCAGCAGTCTATGGTCAACTAATGAAAAACTGTTTTTT. It is translated as CASSLWSTNEKLFF. Variable domain in full (rest from reference TRBV2 and TRBJ1-4): EPEVTQTPSHQVTQMGQEVILRCVPISNHLYFYWYRQILGQKVEFLVSFYNNEISEKSEIFDDQFSVERPDGSNFTLKIRSTKLEDSAMYFCASSLWSTNEKLFFGSGTQLSVL.

The sample holds one count of this clone. The rearrangement joins TRBV6-5 to TRBJ1-1, with TRBD1 identical over 8 bases. Trimming cost V 2 bases and J 3 bases; bases outside gene matches: 5. Germline CDR1 MNHEY, CDR2 SVGAGI. The CDR3 sequence is 15 residues long. The DNA for the CDR3 is TGTGCCAGCAGTTACGGACAGGGACGGTACACTGAAGCTTTCTTT. As protein: CASSYGQGRYTEAFF.